The 14 T cell receptor beta chains given below trace back to one sample, sequenced in a study of molecular identifiers for immune sequencing clone quantification. TCRdb redid the calling of the PCR reads with MiXCR, one entry per CDR3 protein. The sample holds hundreds of thousands of distinct CDR3 sequences, roughly 27% seen once. Sequencing input: naive CD8+ T cells from blood, with Jurkat cell RNA spiked in. Indicated subset: FACS-sorted CD8+CD4-CCR7+CD45RA+ naive T cells. The source is a human donor in good health. Some libraries in this study had Jurkat cell RNA spiked in.

The chain carries TRBV5-6 and TRBJ1-5; TRBD1 is a possible D gene (6 bases). CDR1 is SGHDT and CDR2 is YYEEEE in the germline V gene. The CDR3 totals 14 residues. V dropped 4 bases and J dropped 6 bases, with 14 bases sitting between them. The CDR3 sequence: CASSLNTGRQPQHF. The CDR3, as DNA: TGTGCCAGCAGCCTAAATACAGGGCGTCAGCCCCAGCATTTT.

This clonotype was observed a few times. V and J are TRBV2 and TRBJ1-5; D might be TRBD1 (6 bases). V was trimmed by 6 bases and J by 0 bases, leaving 18 bases between them. The CDR3 extends over 17 amino acids. CDR1 and CDR2 (germline): SNHLY, FYNNEI. The CDR3 coding sequence is TGTGCCAGCAGGACAGAGGGGGGGTCCTTTAGCAATCAGCCCCAGCATTTT. It translates to CASRTEGGSFSNQPQHF.

Comments on this clonotype: Relative to the germline gene, one junction end is altered; a read error may explain this. J is TRBJ2-2 and V is TRBV4-3; perhaps TRBD2 as D (5 bases). Germline V gene data show CDR1 as LGHNA and CDR2 as YSLEER. The CDR3 loop spans 17 amino acids. CDR3 nucleotide sequence: TGCGCCAGCAGCCAAGATGTGCGACACTTGAACACCGGGGAGCCGTTTTTT. It codes for CASSQDVRHLNTGEPFF.

In regard to this clonotype: A much larger clone is a single base away; this may be a read error. The chain employs TRBV7-9 and TRBJ1-1; 9 bases fit TRBD1. Germline loops: CDR1 SEHNR, CDR2 FQNEAQ (reference sequence). J was trimmed by 4 bases and V by 8 bases; bases with no gene match: 2. This CDR3 has 12 residues. Written as DNA, the CDR3 is TGTGCCAGCTGGGACAGGGCCACTGAAGCTTTCTTT. This sequence encodes CASWDRATEAFF.

This clonotype was picked up many times. The germline gene is not matched at one end of the junction; a read error may be the cause. The J gene is TRBJ2-7, the V gene TRBV12-3 or TRBV12-4; a possible D gene is TRBD1 (6 bases). CDR3 length: 14 amino acids. The CDR3 nucleotides read TGCGCCAGCAGCTTGGGGGCGGCCACCTACGAGCAGTACTTC. Residues: CASSLGAATYEQYF.

This clonotype was recorded many times. The gene calls are TRBV30 and TRBJ1-4; the D gene is possibly TRBD1 (5 bases). V was clipped by 4 bases and J by 5 bases, with 17 bases between them. The CDR3 has 15 amino acids. The germline CDR1 and CDR2 sequences are GTSNPN and SVGIG (reference sequence). CDR3 loop: CAWTGGTGINEKLFF. DNA of the CDR3: TGTGCCTGGACCGGAGGAACAGGAATCAATGAAAAACTGTTTTTT.

This clonotype was detected many times. The chain has TRBV29-1 and TRBJ2-1, with D perhaps given as TRBD1 or TRBD2 (5 bases each). CDR3 length: 15 residues. CDR1 SQVTM and CDR2 ANQGSEA come from the germline V gene. Trimming pared 0 bases from V and 0 bases from J, leaving 9 bases between. The CDR3 is CSVEDPGTSYNEQFF. CDR3 nucleotides: TGCAGCGTTGAAGACCCCGGGACCTCCTACAATGAGCAGTTCTTC.

A note on this clonotype: A much larger clonotype is one base distant, so this may be a read error. The CDR3 loop is CSATRGFPRNTQYF. The CDR3 DNA follows: TGCAGTGCTACGAGGGGATTTCCACGAAATACGCAGTATTTT. The rearrangement links TRBV20-1 to TRBJ2-3; D may match TRBD1 or TRBD2 (5 bases each). This CDR3 is 14 amino acids long. The germline V gene encodes CDR1 DFQATT and CDR2 SNEGSKA (reference sequence). Trimming removed 4 bases from V and 7 bases from J, with 18 bases in between.

This clonotype was observed many times. V is TRBV6-6 and J is TRBJ2-7; maybe TRBD1 (6 bases). This CDR3 contains 14 residues. Germline V gives CDR1 MNHNY, CDR2 SVGAGI (reference sequence). The V gene lost 2 bases and the J gene lost 2 bases, with 10 bases spanning the gap. The CDR3 loop is CASSYRDKPYEQYF. DNA of the CDR3: TGTGCCAGCAGTTACCGGGACAAACCCTACGAGCAGTACTTC.

This clonotype was counted a few times. CDR3 in amino acids: CASKTGSEAFF. The CDR3, as DNA: TGTGCCAGCAAAACAGGCTCTGAAGCTTTCTTT. The chain couples TRBV28 to TRBJ1-1; TRBD1 is a possible D gene (5 bases). CDR1 and CDR2 (germline): MDHEN, SYDVKM. The CDR3 spans 11 residues. The ends were cut back, 7 bases at V and 6 bases at J, with 9 bases in the middle.

This sequence joins TRBV4-1 and TRBJ1-1, with D hard to call. There are 16 residues in the CDR3. Per the germline V gene, CDR1 is MGHRA and CDR2 is YSYEKL. Trimming cost V 4 bases and J 2 bases, with 17 bases left between them. DNA of the CDR3: TGCGCCAGCAGCCCCACGACGGTGGAAATAAACACTGAAGCTTTCTTT. Protein: CASSPTTVEINTEAFF.

This clonotype has ten or more counts. The chain combines TRBV9 with TRBJ1-1; 9 bases agree with TRBD1. V was pared by 4 bases and J by 6 bases, with 4 bases of the junction left unmatched. Germline V gene sequence: CDR1 SGDLS, CDR2 YYNGEE. This CDR3 is 13 amino acids long. CDR3 loop: CASSQTGGPEAFF. Here the CDR3 DNA reads TGTGCCAGCAGCCAGACAGGGGGTCCTGAAGCTTTCTTT.

This clonotype was found many times. The rearrangement links TRBV7-9 to TRBJ2-5, with TRBD1 matching 9 bases. Germline V lookup: CDR1 SEHNR, CDR2 FQNEAQ (reference sequence). The CDR3 loop spans 15 amino acids. The V and J ends lost 1 base and 3 bases, in that order; junction bases with no gene match: 3. CDR3 in DNA: TGTGCCAGCAGCTTAGTGGGACAGGGTGAAGAGACCCAGTACTTC. Its translation is CASSLVGQGEETQYF.

J is TRBJ1-5 and V is TRBV7-2; 9 bases are a match to TRBD1. Germline CDR1 reads SGHTA; CDR2 reads FQGNSA. J lost 4 bases, V lost 5 bases, and 3 bases had no gene match. This CDR3 comprises 14 residues. The CDR3 DNA is TGTGCCAGCAGCGGGGACAGGGATAATCAGCCCCAGCATTTT. Encoded protein: CASSGDRDNQPQHF. The variable domain in full, with the rest retrieved from reference TRBV7-2 and TRBJ1-5, is GAGVSQSPSNKVTEKGKDVELRCDPISGHTALYWYRQSLGQGLEFLIYFQGNSAPDKSGLPSDRFSAERTGGSVSTLTIQRTQQEDSAVYLCASSGDRDNQPQHFGDGTRLSIL.